This entry features one T cell receptor (beta chain) sequence. The entry originates in a study of blood T cell repertoires in COVID-19. Study overall: Acute and convalescent COVID-19 specimens originated in the United States, Italy and Spain. T cells, B-cell-depleted T cells, or PBMCs provided the cDNA or gDNA that served as material.

TCRdb's copy holds only in-frame clones and misses some; the assay was immunoSEQ multiplex PCR. The sample carries roughly 200,000 clones, 75% to 90% recorded once. The clonotype comes from a woman at least 80 years old with COVID-19, enrolled during active disease. Specimen: peripheral blood.

The CDR3: CASSVPGAGKETQYF. The CDR3 DNA follows: TGTGCCAGCAGCGTACCCGGCGCGGGAAAAGAGACCCAGTACTTC. This chain uses TRBV9 with TRBJ2-5; a weak D match, TRBD2 (6 bases). Germline V gene lookup returns CDR1 SGDLS and CDR2 YYNGEE. V was cut by 1 base and J by 3 bases, with 13 bases left in between. CDR3 length: 15 amino acids. The whole variable domain, remainder taken from reference TRBV9 and TRBJ2-5, is DSGVTQTPKHLITATGQRVTLRCSPRSGDLSVYWYQQSLDQGLQFLIQYYNGEERAKGNILERFSAQQFPDLHSELNLSSLELGDSALYFCASSVPGAGKETQYFGPGTRLLVL.